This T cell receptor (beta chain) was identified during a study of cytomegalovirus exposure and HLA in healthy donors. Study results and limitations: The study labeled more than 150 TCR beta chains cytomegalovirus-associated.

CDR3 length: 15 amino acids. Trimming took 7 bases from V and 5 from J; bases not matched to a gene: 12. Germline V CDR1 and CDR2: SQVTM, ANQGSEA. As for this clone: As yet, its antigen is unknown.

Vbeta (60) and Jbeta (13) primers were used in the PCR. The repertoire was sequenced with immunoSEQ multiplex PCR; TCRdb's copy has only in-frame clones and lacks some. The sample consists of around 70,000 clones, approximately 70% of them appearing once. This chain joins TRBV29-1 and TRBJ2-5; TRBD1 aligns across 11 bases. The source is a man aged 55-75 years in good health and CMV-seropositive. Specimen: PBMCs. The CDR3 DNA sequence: TGCAGCGATCAACTCGGGACAGGGGGACCCGAGACCCAGTACTTC. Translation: CSDQLGTGGPETQYF.